The 19 T cell receptor beta chains below come from one sample, sequenced in a study of OX40 agonist ivuxolimab in advanced cancers. Assay used: immunoSEQ multiplex PCR; TCRdb lists only in-frame clones, some missing. The table shows about 88,000 clones, with over 75% occurring only once. The material was CD4+ or CD8+ T cells sorted from blood, obtained in a trial of the OX40 agonist ivuxolimab. The receptors stem from an adult with an advanced solid tumor such as melanoma, head and neck, liver or kidney cancer.

The rearrangement links TRBV5-1 to TRBJ1-1; the D is unclear. The CDR3 is 13 amino acids. V lost 1 base, J lost 1 base, and 5 bases lay in between. CDR1 SGHRS and CDR2 YFSETQ come from the germline V gene. The CDR3: CASSLWQNTEAFF. CDR3 DNA: TGCGCCAGCAGCTTGTGGCAGAACACTGAAGCTTTCTTT. Drawing the rest from reference TRBV5-1 and TRBJ1-1, the complete variable domain is KAGVTQTPRYLIKTRGQQVTLSCSPISGHRSVSWYQQTPGQGLQFLFEYFSETQRNKGNFPGRFSGRQFSNSRSEMNVSTLELGDSALYLCASSLWQNTEAFFGQGTRLTVV.

The V and J genes are TRBV27 and TRBJ2-3; TRBD2 agrees at 9 bases. Germline loops: CDR1 MNHEY, CDR2 SMNVEV (reference sequence). This CDR3 contains 15 residues. The trim removed 5 bases at V and 1 base at J, leaving 4 bases unmatched. In DNA form, the CDR3 reads TGTGCCAGCAGTGATCGGACTAGCGGCACAGATACGCAGTATTTT. Translation gives CASSDRTSGTDTQYF.

This chain uses TRBV5-5 with TRBJ2-7; 12 bases map to TRBD1. The CDR3 is 17 amino acids. CDR1 is SGHKS, CDR2 YYEKEE, per germline (reference sequence). The J segment lost 4 bases and the V segment lost 2 bases, leaving 10 bases of the junction unmatched. This CDR3 is CASSFNLGTGGIYEQYF. CDR3 nucleotides: TGTGCCAGCAGCTTTAATCTGGGGACAGGGGGCATTTACGAGCAGTACTTC.

The CDR3 DNA is TGTGCCAGCAGCTCGCTAGATGGGAACACTGAAGCTTTCTTT. It translates to CASSSLDGNTEAFF. The gene calls are TRBV5-4 and TRBJ1-1; D unresolved. V was shortened by 3 bases and J by 1 base, with 10 bases between the two germline ends. From germline, CDR1 is SGHNT and CDR2 YYREEE (reference sequence). The CDR3 has 14 residues.

The gene calls are TRBV19 and TRBJ2-6, with TRBD2 as a possible D gene (5 bases). V dropped 5 bases and J dropped 1 base, with 6 bases sitting between them. The germline V gene encodes CDR1 LNHDA and CDR2 SQIVND (reference sequence). The CDR3 consists of 14 residues. The CDR3 DNA reads as TGTGCCAGTAGTGAGGGTTCTGGGGCCAACGTCCTGACTTTC. This codes for CASSEGSGANVLTF.

The rearrangement uses TRBV19 and TRBJ2-1; TRBD2 matches at 12 bases. V shed 10 bases and J 8 bases; nucleotides not matched to a gene: 6. This CDR3 spans 13 amino acids. The germline V gene encodes CDR1 LNHDA and CDR2 SQIVND (reference sequence). Here the CDR3 reads CATSSGRADEQFF. DNA of the CDR3: TGTGCCACCTCTAGCGGGAGGGCCGATGAGCAGTTCTTC.

The chain carries TRBV9 and TRBJ1-4, with 11 bases matching TRBD1. The CDR3 is 15 residues long. J was trimmed by 4 bases and V by 4 bases; bases with no gene match: 3. CDR1 and CDR2 (germline): SGDLS, YYNGEE. The DNA for the CDR3 is TGTGCCAGCAGCATTGGGACAGGGGGTAATGAAAAACTGTTTTTT. It yields the protein CASSIGTGGNEKLFF. The full variable domain, with the rest looked up from reference TRBV9 and TRBJ1-4, is DSGVTQTPKHLITATGQRVTLRCSPRSGDLSVYWYQQSLDQGLQFLIQYYNGEERAKGNILERFSAQQFPDLHSELNLSSLELGDSALYFCASSIGTGGNEKLFFGSGTQLSVL.

The chain couples TRBV14 to TRBJ2-1, with TRBD2 matching 12 bases. J lost 4 bases, V lost 0 bases, and 13 bases had no gene match. The CDR3 runs 20 residues. CDR1 is SGHDN and CDR2 is FVKESK in the germline V gene. CDR3: CASSQEARLAGARIYNEQFF. The DNA for the CDR3 is TGTGCCAGCAGCCAAGAGGCGAGACTAGCGGGAGCCAGGATATACAATGAGCAGTTCTTC.

This rearrangement joins TRBV13 to TRBJ1-4; 8 bases are shared with TRBD1. The germline CDR1 and CDR2 sequences are PRHDT and FYEKMQ (reference sequence). V lost 7 bases and J lost 5; bases outside the gene matches: 6. There are 14 residues in the CDR3. CDR3 residues: CASTARQGNEKLFF. The CDR3 nucleotides read TGTGCCAGCACGGCGAGACAGGGGAATGAAAAACTGTTTTTT.

The chain has TRBV28 and TRBJ2-6, with D possibly being TRBD2 (6 bases). V lost 8 bases to trimming and J lost 13 bases, with 21 bases between them. CDR1 and CDR2 from the germline V gene are MDHEN and SYDVKM. The CDR3 is 14 residues long. CDR3 amino acids: CASATSGVFTVLTF. The CDR3 nucleotides are TGTGCCAGCGCAACCTCGGGGGTTTTTACGGTCCTGACTTTC.

The DNA of the CDR3 is TGTGCCAGCTCCAGACAGGGGAACACTGAAGCTTTCTTT. Translation gives CASSRQGNTEAFF. J is TRBJ1-1 and V is TRBV18; 7 positions agree with TRBD1. The CDR3 length is 13 residues. The V and J ends lost 6 bases and 1 base, in that order; junction bases with no gene match: 2. Per the germline V gene, CDR1 is KGHSH and CDR2 is LQKENI.

This rearrangement joins TRBV6-6 to TRBJ2-7; D possibly corresponds to TRBD1 (6 bases). V shed 4 bases and J shed 7 bases, with 20 bases lying between them. The germline gives CDR1 MNHNY, CDR2 SVGAGI (reference sequence). The CDR3 extends over 15 amino acids. The CDR3 region is CASSSPFDPRGEQYF. CDR3 sequence (DNA): TGTGCCAGCAGTTCTCCCTTCGACCCCAGGGGAGAGCAGTACTTC.

V is TRBV7-2 and J is TRBJ2-7; D gene uncertain. The V gene's germline CDR1 is SGHTA and CDR2 FQGNSA. This CDR3 has 13 amino acids. Trimming removed 6 bases from V and 5 bases from J, with 14 bases in between. Here the CDR3 reads CASSGIQGNEQYF. CDR3 in DNA: TGTGCCAGCAGTGGAATACAAGGCAACGAGCAGTACTTC.

This clone was detected a few times. J is TRBJ2-1 and V is TRBV6-1; TRBD2 matches at 9 bases. This CDR3 contains 17 residues. CDR1 and CDR2 from the germline V gene are MNHNS and SASEGT. V shed 2 bases and J 2 bases; nucleotides not matched to a gene: 7. The CDR3 protein is CASSESGSGGPYNEQFF. Written as DNA, the CDR3 is TGTGCCAGCAGTGAATCGGGTAGCGGGGGTCCCTACAATGAGCAGTTCTTC.

This CDR3 is CASSTQTQETQYF. As DNA, the CDR3 is TGTGCCAGTAGTACACAGACCCAAGAGACCCAGTACTTC. V and J are TRBV19 and TRBJ2-5, with D hard to call. The CDR3 totals 13 residues. Germline V gene sequence: CDR1 LNHDA, CDR2 SQIVND (reference sequence). V was pared by 4 bases and J by 1 base, with 7 bases between.

This clone appeared a few times. The gene calls are TRBV2 and TRBJ2-7; a possible D gene is TRBD1 (6 bases). Trimming cost V 5 bases and J 1 base, with 15 bases left between them. Germline-derived CDR1 and CDR2 are SNHLY and FYNNEI. The CDR3 is made up of 15 amino acids. CDR3 sequence reads: CASSRRTERSYEQYF. The CDR3 DNA reads TGTGCCAGCAGTCGACGGACAGAAAGGTCCTACGAGCAGTACTTC. The complete variable domain, with remaining parts taken from reference TRBV2 and TRBJ2-7, reads EPEVTQTPSHQVTQMGQEVILRCVPISNHLYFYWYRQILGQKVEFLVSFYNNEISEKSEIFDDQFSVERPDGSNFTLKIRSTKLEDSAMYFCASSRRTERSYEQYFGPGTRLTVT.

The chain joins TRBV9 to TRBJ2-5; 7 positions match TRBD2. J gave up 3 bases and V 1 base, and 3 bases lay outside the gene matches. The CDR3 consists of 14 residues. Germline V CDR1 and CDR2: SGDLS, YYNGEE. CDR3 nucleotides: TGTGCCAGCAGCGTACAGGCGGGAGAAGAGACCCAGTACTTC. Translating it yields CASSVQAGEETQYF. Full variable domain (remainder filled in from reference TRBV9 and TRBJ2-5): DSGVTQTPKHLITATGQRVTLRCSPRSGDLSVYWYQQSLDQGLQFLIQYYNGEERAKGNILERFSAQQFPDLHSELNLSSLELGDSALYFCASSVQAGEETQYFGPGTRLLVL.

This clone was found once. The CDR3 loop reads CSVEDRETRQRRTDTQYF. For the CDR3, the DNA is TGCAGCGTTGAAGATCGGGAGACTAGACAGCGGCGCACAGATACGCAGTATTTT. The chain employs TRBV29-1 and TRBJ2-3; possible D gene TRBD2, 6 bases. V was shortened by 0 bases and J by 1 base, with 20 bases between the two germline ends. The CDR3 sequence is 18 residues long. CDR1 SQVTM and CDR2 ANQGSEA come from the germline V gene.

The chain couples TRBV6-1 to TRBJ2-1, with D tentatively TRBD2 (6 bases). The CDR3 has 13 amino acids. CDR1 and CDR2 from the germline V gene are MNHNS and SASEGT. The V gene lost 6 bases and the J gene lost 6 bases, with 12 bases spanning the gap. The CDR3 region has the DNA TGTGCCAGCAGGCGGGATTACGGCAATGAGCAGTTCTTC. It specifies CASRRDYGNEQFF.